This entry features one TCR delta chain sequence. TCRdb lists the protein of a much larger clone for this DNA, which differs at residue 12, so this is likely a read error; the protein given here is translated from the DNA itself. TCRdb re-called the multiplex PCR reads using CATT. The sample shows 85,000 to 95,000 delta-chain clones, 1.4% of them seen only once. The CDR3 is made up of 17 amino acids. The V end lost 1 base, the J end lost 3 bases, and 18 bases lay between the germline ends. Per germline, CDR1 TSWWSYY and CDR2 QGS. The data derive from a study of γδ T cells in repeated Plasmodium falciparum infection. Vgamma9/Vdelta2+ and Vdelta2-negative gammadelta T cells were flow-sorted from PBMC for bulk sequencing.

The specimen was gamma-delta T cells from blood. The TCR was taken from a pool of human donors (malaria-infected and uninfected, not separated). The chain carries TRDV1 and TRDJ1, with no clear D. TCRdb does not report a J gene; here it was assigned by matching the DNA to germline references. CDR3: CALGEPYLRLNADKLIF. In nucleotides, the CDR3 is TGTGCTCTTGGGGAACCTTATCTGAGGTTGAACGCCGATAAACTCATCTTT.